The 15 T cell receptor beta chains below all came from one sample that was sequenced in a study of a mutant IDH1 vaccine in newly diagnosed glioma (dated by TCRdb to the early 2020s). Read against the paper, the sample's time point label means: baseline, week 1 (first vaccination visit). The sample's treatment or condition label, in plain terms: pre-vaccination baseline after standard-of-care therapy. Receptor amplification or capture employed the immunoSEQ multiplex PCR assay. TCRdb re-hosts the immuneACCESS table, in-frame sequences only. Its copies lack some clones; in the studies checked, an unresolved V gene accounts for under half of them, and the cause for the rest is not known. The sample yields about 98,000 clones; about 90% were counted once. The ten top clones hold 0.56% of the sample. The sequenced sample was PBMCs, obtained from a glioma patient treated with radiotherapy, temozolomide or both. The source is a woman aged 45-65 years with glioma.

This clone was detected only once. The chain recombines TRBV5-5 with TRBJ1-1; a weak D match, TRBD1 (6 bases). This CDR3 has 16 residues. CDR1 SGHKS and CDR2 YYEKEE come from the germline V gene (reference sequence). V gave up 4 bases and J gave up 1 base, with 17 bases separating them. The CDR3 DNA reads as TGTGCCAGCAGCCAGGGACGAGGACAGCCGAACACTGAAGCTTTCTTT. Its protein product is CASSQGRGQPNTEAFF. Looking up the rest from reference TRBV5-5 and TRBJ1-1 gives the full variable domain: DAGVTQSPTHLIKTRGQQVTLRCSPISGHKSVSWYQQVLGQGPQFIFQYYEKEERGRGNFPDRFSARQFPNYSSELNVNALLLGDSALYLCASSQGRGQPNTEAFFGQGTRLTVV.

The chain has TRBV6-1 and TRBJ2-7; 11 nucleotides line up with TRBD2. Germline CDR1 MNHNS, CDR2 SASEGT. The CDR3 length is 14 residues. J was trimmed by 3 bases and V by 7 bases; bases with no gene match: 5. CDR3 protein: CASIRLAGRYEQYF. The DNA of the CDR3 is TGTGCCAGCATCCGACTAGCGGGACGCTACGAGCAGTACTTC.

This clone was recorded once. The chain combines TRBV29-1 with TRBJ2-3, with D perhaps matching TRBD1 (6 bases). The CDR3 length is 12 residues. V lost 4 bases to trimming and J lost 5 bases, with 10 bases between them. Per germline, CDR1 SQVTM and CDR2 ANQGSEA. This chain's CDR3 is CSVATGLDTQYF. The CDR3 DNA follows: TGCAGCGTTGCAACAGGGTTAGATACGCAGTATTTT.

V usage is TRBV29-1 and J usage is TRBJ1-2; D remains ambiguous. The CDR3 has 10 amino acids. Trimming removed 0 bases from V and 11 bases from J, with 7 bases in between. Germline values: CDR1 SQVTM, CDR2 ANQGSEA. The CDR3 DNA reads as TGCAGCGTTGAAGAAGAAGGGTACACCTTC. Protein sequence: CSVEEEGYTF.

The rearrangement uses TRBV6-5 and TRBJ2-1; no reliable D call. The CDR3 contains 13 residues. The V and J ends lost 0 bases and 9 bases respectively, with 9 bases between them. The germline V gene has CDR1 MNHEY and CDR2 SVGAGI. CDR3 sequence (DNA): TGTGCCAGCAGTTACTCGGAGCACGGTGAGCAGTTCTTC. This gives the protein CASSYSEHGEQFF.

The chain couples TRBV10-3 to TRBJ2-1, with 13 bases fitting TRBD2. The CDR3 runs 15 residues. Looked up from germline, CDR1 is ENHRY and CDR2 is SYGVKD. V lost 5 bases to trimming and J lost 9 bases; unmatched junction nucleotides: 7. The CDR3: CAISSGLAGVGEQFF. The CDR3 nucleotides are TGTGCCATCAGTAGCGGACTAGCGGGAGTTGGTGAGCAGTTCTTC.

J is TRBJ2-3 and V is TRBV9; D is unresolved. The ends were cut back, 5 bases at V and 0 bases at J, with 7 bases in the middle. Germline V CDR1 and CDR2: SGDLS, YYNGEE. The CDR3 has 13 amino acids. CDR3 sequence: CASREVSTDTQYF. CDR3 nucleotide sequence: TGTGCCAGCAGGGAAGTTAGCACAGATACGCAGTATTTT.

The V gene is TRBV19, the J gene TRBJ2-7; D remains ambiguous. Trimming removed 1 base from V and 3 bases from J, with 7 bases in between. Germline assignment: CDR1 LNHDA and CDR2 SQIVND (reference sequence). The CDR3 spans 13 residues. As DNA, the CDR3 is TGTGCCAGTAGTATAGGGGCAGGCTACGAGCAGTACTTC. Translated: CASSIGAGYEQYF.

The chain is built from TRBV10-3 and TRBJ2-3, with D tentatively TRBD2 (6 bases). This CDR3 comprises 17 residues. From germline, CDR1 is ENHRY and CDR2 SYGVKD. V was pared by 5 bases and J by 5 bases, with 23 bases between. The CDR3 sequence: CAISPSRSGTEGDTQYF. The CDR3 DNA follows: TGTGCCATCAGTCCGAGCCGATCAGGCACGGAGGGAGATACGCAGTATTTT.

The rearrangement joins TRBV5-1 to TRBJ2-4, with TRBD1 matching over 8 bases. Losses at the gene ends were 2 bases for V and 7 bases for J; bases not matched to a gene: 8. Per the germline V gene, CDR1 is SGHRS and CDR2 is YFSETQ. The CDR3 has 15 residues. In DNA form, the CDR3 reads TGCGCCAGCAGCTTTGCCAGGGGGCAGTTTAACATTCAGTACTTC. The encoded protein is CASSFARGQFNIQYF.

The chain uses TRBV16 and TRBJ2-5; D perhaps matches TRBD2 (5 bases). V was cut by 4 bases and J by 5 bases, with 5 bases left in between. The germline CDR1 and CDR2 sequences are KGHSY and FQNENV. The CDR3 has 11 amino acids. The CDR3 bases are TGTGCCAGCAGCCGAGGGGAGACCCAGTACTTC. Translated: CASSRGETQYF.

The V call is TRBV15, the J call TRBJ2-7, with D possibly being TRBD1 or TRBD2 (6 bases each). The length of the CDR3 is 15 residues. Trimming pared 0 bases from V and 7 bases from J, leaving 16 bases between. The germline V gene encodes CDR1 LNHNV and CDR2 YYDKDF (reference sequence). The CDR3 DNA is TGTGCCACCAGCAGAGAGGTTGGGGGGCTGGGGGAGCAGTACTTC. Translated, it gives CATSREVGGLGEQYF. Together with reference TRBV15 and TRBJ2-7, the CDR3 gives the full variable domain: DAMVIQNPRYQVTQFGKPVTLSCSQTLNHNVMYWYQQKSSQAPKLLFHYYDKDFNNEADTPDNFQSRRPNTSFCFLDIRSPGLGDTAMYLCATSREVGGLGEQYFGPGTRLTVT.

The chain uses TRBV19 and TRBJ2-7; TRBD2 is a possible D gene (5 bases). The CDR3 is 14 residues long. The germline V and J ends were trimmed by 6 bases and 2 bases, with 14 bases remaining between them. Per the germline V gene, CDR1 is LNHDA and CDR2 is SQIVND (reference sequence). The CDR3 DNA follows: TGTGCCAGTAGACCGGGAATAGCGACCTACGAGCAGTACTTC. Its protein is CASRPGIATYEQYF.

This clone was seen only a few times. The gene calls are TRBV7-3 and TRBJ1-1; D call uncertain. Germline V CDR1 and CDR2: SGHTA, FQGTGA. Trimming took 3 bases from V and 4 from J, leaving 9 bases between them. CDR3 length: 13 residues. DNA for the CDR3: TGTGCCAGCAGCTTTGCGCCAGGCACTGAAGCTTTCTTT. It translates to CASSFAPGTEAFF.

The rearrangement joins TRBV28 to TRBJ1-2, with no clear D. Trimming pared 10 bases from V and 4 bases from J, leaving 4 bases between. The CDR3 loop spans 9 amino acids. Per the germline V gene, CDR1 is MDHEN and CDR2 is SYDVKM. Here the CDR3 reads CATGYGYTF. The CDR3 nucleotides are TGTGCCACAGGCTATGGCTACACCTTC.